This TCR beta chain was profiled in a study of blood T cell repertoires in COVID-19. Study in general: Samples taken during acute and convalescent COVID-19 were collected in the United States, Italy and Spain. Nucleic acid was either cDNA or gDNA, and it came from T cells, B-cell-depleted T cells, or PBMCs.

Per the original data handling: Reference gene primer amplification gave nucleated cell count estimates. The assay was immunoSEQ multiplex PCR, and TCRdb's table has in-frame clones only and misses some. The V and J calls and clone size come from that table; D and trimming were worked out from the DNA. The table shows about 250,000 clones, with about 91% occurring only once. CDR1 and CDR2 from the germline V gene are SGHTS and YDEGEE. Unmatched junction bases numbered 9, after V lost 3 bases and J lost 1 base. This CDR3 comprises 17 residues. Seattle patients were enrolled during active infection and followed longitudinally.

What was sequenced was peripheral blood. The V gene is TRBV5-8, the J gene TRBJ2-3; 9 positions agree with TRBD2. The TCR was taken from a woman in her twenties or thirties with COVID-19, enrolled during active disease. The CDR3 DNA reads TGTGCCAGCAGCTGGAAAAGGACTAGCGTGGGCACAGATACGCAGTATTTT. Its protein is CASSWKRTSVGTDTQYF. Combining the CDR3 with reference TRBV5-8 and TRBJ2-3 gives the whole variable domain EAGVTQSPTHLIKTRGQQATLRCSPISGHTSVYWYQQALGLGLQFLLWYDEGEERNRGNFPPRFSGRQFPNYSSELNVNALELEDSALYLCASSWKRTSVGTDTQYFGPGTRLTVL.